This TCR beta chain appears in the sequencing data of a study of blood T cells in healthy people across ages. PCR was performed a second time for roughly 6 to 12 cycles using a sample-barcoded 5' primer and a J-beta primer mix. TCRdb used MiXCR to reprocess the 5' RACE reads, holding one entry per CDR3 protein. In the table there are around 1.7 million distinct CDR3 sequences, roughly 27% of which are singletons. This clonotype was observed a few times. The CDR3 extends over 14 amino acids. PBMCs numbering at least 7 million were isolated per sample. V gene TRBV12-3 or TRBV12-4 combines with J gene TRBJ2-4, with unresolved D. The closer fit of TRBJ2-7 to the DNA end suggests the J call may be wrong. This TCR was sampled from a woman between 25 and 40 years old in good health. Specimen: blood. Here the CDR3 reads CAGTTDTKNYEQYF. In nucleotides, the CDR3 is TGTGCCGGCACCACCGACACGAAGAACTACGAGCAGTACTTC.